The clone carrying this TCR beta chain was seen once. This sample was taken from a study of blood T cell repertoires in COVID-19. Study-level information: Samples came from the United States, Italy and Spain, spanning acute and convalescent COVID-19. The analysed material was cDNA or gDNA that came from T cells, B-cell-depleted T cells, or PBMCs.

Per the original data handling: Quantification of nucleated cells was approximated via reference gene primer amplification. Assay: immunoSEQ multiplex PCR; the TCRdb copy retains only in-frame clones and omits some. From that table come the V and J calls and clone size; the DNA was used to work out D and trimming. The profile covers 70,000 to 95,000 clones, with around nine tenths appearing a single time and more than 2% taken by the ten largest. The CDR3 has 14 amino acids. Trimming left V 3 bases short and J 5 bases short, with 11 bases between. The germline V gene encodes CDR1 SGHVS and CDR2 FNYEAQ.

The specimen sequenced was peripheral blood. The receptor's source is a man aged 45-60 years with acute or convalescent COVID-19. The chain uses TRBV7-6 and TRBJ2-1, with D uncertain. The CDR3 region is CASSFRGQDNEQFF. In DNA form, the CDR3 reads TGTGCCAGCAGCTTTAGAGGCCAAGACAATGAGCAGTTCTTC.